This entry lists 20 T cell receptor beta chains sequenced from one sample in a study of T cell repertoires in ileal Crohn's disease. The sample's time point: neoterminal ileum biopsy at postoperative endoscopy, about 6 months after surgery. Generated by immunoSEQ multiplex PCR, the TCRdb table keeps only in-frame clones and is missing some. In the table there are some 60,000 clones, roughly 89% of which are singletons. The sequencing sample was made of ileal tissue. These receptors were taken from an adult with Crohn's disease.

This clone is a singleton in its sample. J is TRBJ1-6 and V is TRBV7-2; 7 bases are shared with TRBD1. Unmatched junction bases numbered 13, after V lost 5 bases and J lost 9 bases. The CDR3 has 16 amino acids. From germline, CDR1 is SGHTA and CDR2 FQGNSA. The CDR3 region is CASSPIRTGMGSPLHF. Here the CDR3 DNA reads TGTGCCAGCAGCCCTATCAGGACAGGAATGGGTTCACCCCTCCACTTT.

The DNA for the CDR3 is TGTGCCAGCAGTGGGACTAGATCCGATACGCAGTATTTT. Amino acids: CASSGTRSDTQYF. The chain combines TRBV2 with TRBJ2-3; 7 bases map to TRBD2. The germline CDR1 and CDR2 sequences are SNHLY and FYNNEI. V trimming: 4 bases; J trimming: 6 bases; junction bases outside the gene matches: 4. The CDR3 covers 13 residues.

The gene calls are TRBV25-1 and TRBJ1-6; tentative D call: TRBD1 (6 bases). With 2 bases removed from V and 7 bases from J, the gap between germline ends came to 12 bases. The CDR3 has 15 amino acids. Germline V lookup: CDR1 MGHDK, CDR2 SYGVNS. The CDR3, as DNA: TGTGCCAGCAGTGAACTCCGGGACACAAATTCACCCCTCCACTTT. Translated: CASSELRDTNSPLHF. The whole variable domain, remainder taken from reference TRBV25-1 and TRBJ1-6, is EADIYQTPRYLVIGTGKKITLECSQTMGHDKMYWYQQDPGMELHLIHYSYGVNSTEKGDLSSESTVSRIRTEHFPLTLESARPSHTSQYLCASSELRDTNSPLHFGNGTRLTVT.

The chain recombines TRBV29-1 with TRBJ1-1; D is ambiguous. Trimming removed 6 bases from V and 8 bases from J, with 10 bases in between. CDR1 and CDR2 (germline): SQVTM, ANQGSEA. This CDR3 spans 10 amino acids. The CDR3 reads CSVRTGEAFF. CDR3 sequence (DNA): TGCAGCGTACGGACGGGGGAAGCTTTCTTT.

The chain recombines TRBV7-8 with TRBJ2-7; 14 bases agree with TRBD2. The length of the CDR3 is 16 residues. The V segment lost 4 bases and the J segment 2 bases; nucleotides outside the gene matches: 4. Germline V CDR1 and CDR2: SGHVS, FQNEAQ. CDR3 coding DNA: TGTGCCAGCAGCTCCGGGACTAGCGGGAGTCCCTACGAGCAGTACTTC. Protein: CASSSGTSGSPYEQYF.

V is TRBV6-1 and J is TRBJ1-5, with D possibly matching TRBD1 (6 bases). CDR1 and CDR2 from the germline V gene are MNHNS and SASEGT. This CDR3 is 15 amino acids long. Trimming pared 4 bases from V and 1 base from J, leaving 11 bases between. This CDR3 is CASSGGTFSNQPQHF. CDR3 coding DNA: TGTGCCAGCAGTGGAGGGACATTCAGCAATCAGCCCCAGCATTTT.

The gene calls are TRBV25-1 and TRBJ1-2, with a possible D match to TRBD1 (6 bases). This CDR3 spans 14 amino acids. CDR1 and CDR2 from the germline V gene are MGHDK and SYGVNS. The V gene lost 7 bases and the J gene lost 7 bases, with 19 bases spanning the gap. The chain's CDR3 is CASMQSRGLSGYTF. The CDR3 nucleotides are TGTGCCAGCATGCAGTCCAGGGGACTATCTGGCTACACCTTC.

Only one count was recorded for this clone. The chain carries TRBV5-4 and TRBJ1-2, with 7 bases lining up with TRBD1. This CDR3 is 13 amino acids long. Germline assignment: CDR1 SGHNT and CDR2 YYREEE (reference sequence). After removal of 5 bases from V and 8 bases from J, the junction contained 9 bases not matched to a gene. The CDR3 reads CASSTPGQRGYTF. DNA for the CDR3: TGTGCCAGCAGTACCCCGGGACAGCGCGGCTACACCTTC.

CDR3 region: CASSLGTGGLGNTIYF. CDR3 DNA sequence: TGTGCCAGCAGCTTAGGGACAGGGGGCCTAGGAAACACCATATATTTT. The chain carries TRBV11-2 and TRBJ1-3, with TRBD1 matching over 11 bases. Germline V gene sequence: CDR1 SGHAT, CDR2 FQNNGV. The CDR3 is 16 amino acids. J lost 4 bases, V lost 1 base, and 3 bases had no gene match.

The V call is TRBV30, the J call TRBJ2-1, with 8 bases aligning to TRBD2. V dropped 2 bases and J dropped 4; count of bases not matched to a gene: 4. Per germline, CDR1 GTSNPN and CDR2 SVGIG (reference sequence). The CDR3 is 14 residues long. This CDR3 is CAWSLVAGYNEQFF. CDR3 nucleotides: TGTGCCTGGAGTCTAGTAGCGGGATACAATGAGCAGTTCTTC.

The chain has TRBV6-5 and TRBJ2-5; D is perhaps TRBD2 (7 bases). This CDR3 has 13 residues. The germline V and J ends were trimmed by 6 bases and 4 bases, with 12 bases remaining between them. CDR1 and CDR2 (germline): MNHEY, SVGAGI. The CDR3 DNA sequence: TGTGCCAGCAGAGGGGGGGTAGGAGAGACCCAGTACTTC. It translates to CASRGGVGETQYF.

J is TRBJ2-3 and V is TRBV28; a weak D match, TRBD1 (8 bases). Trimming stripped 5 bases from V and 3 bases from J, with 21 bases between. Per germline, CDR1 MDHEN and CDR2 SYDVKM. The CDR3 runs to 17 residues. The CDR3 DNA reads TGTGCCAGCAGTCCGCCCCGAAAACAGGGGGGGACAGATACGCAGTATTTT. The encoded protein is CASSPPRKQGGTDTQYF.

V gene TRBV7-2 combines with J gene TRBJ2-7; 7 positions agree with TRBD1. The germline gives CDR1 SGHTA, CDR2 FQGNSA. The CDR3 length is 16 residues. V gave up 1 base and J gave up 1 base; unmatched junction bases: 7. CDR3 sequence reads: CASSLGGGSSSYEQYF. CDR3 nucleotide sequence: TGTGCCAGCAGCTTAGGAGGGGGCAGTTCTTCCTACGAGCAGTACTTC. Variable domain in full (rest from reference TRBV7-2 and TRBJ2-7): GAGVSQSPSNKVTEKGKDVELRCDPISGHTALYWYRQSLGQGLEFLIYFQGNSAPDKSGLPSDRFSAERTGGSVSTLTIQRTQQEDSAVYLCASSLGGGSSSYEQYFGPGTRLTVT.

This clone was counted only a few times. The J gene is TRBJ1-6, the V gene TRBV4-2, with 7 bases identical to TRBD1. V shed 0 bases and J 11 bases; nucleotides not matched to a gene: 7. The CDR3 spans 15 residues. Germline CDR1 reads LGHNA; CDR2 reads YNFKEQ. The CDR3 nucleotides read TGTGCCAGCAGCCAAGATTCAGGGGGTAGTCCACCCCTCCACTTT. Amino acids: CASSQDSGGSPPLHF.

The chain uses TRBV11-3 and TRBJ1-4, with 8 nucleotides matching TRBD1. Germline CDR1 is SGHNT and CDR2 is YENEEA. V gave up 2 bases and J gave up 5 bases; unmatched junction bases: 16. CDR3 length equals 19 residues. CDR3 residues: CASSLKGQALGVKNEKLFF. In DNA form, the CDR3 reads TGTGCCAGCAGCTTAAAGGGACAGGCACTGGGGGTAAAAAATGAAAAACTGTTTTTT. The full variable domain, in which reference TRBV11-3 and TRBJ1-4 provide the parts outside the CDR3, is EAGVVQSPRYKIIEKKQPVAFWCNPISGHNTLYWYLQNLGQGPELLIRYENEEAVDDSQLPKDRFSAERLKGVDSTLKIQPAELGDSAVYLCASSLKGQALGVKNEKLFFGSGTQLSVL.

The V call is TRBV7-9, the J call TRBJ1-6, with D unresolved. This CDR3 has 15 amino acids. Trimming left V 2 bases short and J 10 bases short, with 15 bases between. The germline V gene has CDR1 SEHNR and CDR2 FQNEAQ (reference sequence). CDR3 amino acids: CASSLNSFGSSPLHF. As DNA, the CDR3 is TGTGCCAGCAGCTTAAACAGTTTTGGGTCATCACCCCTCCACTTT. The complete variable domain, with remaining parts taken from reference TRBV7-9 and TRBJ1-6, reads DTGVSQNPRHKITKRGQNVTFRCDPISEHNRLYWYRQTLGQGPEFLTYFQNEAQLEKSRLLSDRFSAERPKGSFSTLEIQRTEQGDSAMYLCASSLNSFGSSPLHFGNGTRLTVT.

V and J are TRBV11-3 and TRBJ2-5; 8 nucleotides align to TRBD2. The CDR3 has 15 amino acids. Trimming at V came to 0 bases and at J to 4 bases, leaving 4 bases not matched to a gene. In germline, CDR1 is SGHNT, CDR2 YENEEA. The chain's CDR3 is CASSLDPAGVETQYF. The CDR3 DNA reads TGTGCCAGCAGCTTAGACCCAGCGGGAGTAGAGACCCAGTACTTC.

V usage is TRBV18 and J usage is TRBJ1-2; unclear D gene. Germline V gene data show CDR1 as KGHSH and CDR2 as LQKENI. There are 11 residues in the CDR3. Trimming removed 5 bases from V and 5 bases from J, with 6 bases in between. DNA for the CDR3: TGTGCCAGCTCATCCGGGTATGGCTACACCTTC. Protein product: CASSSGYGYTF.

In DNA form, the CDR3 reads TGTGCCAGCAATGGCGGGACAGACACAGATACGCAGTATTTT. This encodes CASNGGTDTDTQYF. This chain links TRBV2 with TRBJ2-3; maybe TRBD1 (7 bases). Germline V gene lookup returns CDR1 SNHLY and CDR2 FYNNEI. The CDR3 spans 14 residues. With 7 bases removed from V and 2 bases from J, the gap between germline ends came to 13 bases.

The CDR3 here is CASSTRQVGVGELFF. In DNA, the CDR3 is TGTGCCAGCAGCACACGACAGGTCGGGGTCGGGGAGCTGTTTTTT. The chain couples TRBV7-8 to TRBJ2-2; perhaps TRBD1 as D (6 bases). V was shortened by 5 bases and J by 7 bases, with 17 bases between the two germline ends. Germline V CDR1 and CDR2: SGHVS, FQNEAQ. The CDR3 is made up of 15 amino acids.